This TCR beta chain was documented in a study of shared clonotypes between healthy human individuals. Study-wide points: All-four-donor shared clonotypes had higher generation probabilities than non-shared clonotypes did. A limitation of the genetic and exposure-history diversity represented arose from few donors.

Assay: immunoSEQ multiplex PCR; the TCRdb copy retains only in-frame clones and omits some. Seen here are some 1,100,000 clones, roughly 74% observed once, and the top ten hold roughly 0.56%. Worth noting for this clone: The antigen is undetermined.

The sample consisted of memory CD4+ T cells from PBMCs. Subset denoted: CD45RA-negative fraction. The TCR was taken from a man aged 18 to 29 in good health. Some clones in this sample may be carry-over from other donors' samples.

The CDR3: CASSILGGNTGELFF. The DNA for the CDR3 is TGTGCCAGTAGTATCTTAGGGGGGAACACCGGGGAGCTGTTTTTT. The rearrangement links TRBV19 to TRBJ2-2; D possibly corresponds to TRBD1 (6 bases). CDR1 and CDR2 (germline): LNHDA, SQIVND (reference sequence). With 3 bases removed from V and 1 base from J, the gap between germline ends came to 9 bases. The CDR3 is 15 residues long.